These T cell receptor beta chains were read from a single sample in a study of Ad26.COV2.S vaccination and SARS-CoV-2 variants. Using immunoSEQ multiplex PCR, the repertoire was profiled, and TCRdb retains in-frame clones only, with some absent. The sample has about 680,000 clones; 89% are singletons. Sequenced here: peripheral blood, sampled in a trial of Ad26.COV2.S vaccine versus placebo. These receptors came from a person between 18 and 65 years old who received the Ad26.COV2.S COVID-19 vaccine or a placebo. Each CDR3 is given with its conserved first and last residue. Fields, in order: clone size, D gene, V gene, J gene, CDR3 DNA, CDR3 protein. A D gene is named only where the DNA matches it firmly. Size values are once, few and many counts, or a class for expanded clones, and some rows have none.

>NA|NA|TRBV30|TRBJ1-1
TGTGCCTGGAGCCGGGACCCTGGCACTGAAGCTTTCTTT
CAWSRDPGTEAFF
>NA|NA|TRBV2|TRBJ1-5
TGTGCCAGCAGTGCATCAGGATTGGCCCAGCATTTT
CASSASGLAQHF
>once|NA|TRBV10-2|TRBJ2-1
TGCGCCACTTTAAGCGGAAATGAGCAGTTCTTC
CATLSGNEQFF
>NA|NA|TRBV6-6|TRBJ1-1
TGTGCCGGGCAGCCCGGGCCCTTGAACACTGAAGCTTTCTTT
CAGQPGPLNTEAFF
>NA|TRBD2|TRBV19|TRBJ2-2
TGTGCCAGTAGACGGACTAGCGGAACGAACACCGGGGAGCTGTTTTTT
CASRRTSGTNTGELFF
>NA|NA|TRBV3-1/TRBV3-2|TRBJ2-7
TGTGCCAGCAGCTCCCGGGGGACGAGCTCCTACGAGCAGTACTTC
CASSSRGTSSYEQYF
>once|NA|TRBV19|TRBJ1-1
TGTGCCAGTAGTACCACCCGGCTTAGGGTGAACACTGAAGCTTTCTTT
CASSTTRLRVNTEAFF
>few|NA|TRBV19|TRBJ1-2
TGTGCCAGTAGTATAGAATGGGACGATTTTTATGGCTACACCTTC
CASSIEWDDFYGYTF
>NA|TRBD1|TRBV7-9|TRBJ1-2
TGTGCCAGCAGCTTTCCGGGACAGGGAGCCTATGGCTACACCTTC
CASSFPGQGAYGYTF
>NA|TRBD1|TRBV19|TRBJ1-1
TGTGCCAGTAGTCGATCGGGACAGGGGACCAACACTGAAGCTTTCTTT
CASSRSGQGTNTEAFF
>once|NA|TRBV30|TRBJ2-5
TGTGCCTGGACGGGGACGGGAGAAGAGACCCAGTACTTC
CAWTGTGEETQYF
>NA|TRBD1|TRBV9|TRBJ1-1
TGTGCCAGCAGTCAACAGGGGACGGGTGAGGCTTTCTTT
CASSQQGTGEAFF
>NA|TRBD1|TRBV5-6|TRBJ1-6
TGTGCCAGCAGCCCGGGACAGGGTCTCAGCTCCTATAATTCACCCCTCCACTTT
CASSPGQGLSSYNSPLHF
>NA|NA|TRBV5-5|TRBJ2-7
TGTGCCAGCAGCCAGGGCAGGATACCCTTCTACGAGCAGTACTTC
CASSQGRIPFYEQYF
>NA|TRBD1|TRBV19|TRBJ2-5
TGTGCCAGTAGTTCGGACAGGGGTGGGGTAGAGACCCAGTACTTC
CASSSDRGGVETQYF
>NA|NA|TRBV19|TRBJ2-2
TGTGCCAGTAGTAAACAGGCTTTCGCCGGGGAGCTGTTTTTT
CASSKQAFAGELFF
>NA|TRBD2|TRBV5-4|TRBJ2-7
TGTGCCAGCAGCCAATATCTAGCGGGAGGATTGAACGAGCAGTACTTC
CASSQYLAGGLNEQYF
>NA|TRBD2|TRBV19|TRBJ2-7
TGTGCCAGTAGTATAGTACTAGCGGGAGGCCACGAGCAGTACTTC
CASSIVLAGGHEQYF
>few|NA|TRBV10-3|TRBJ2-7
TGTGCCACGGACGGGGGAGTCTCCTACGAGCAGTACTTC
CATDGGVSYEQYF
>NA|TRBD2|TRBV20-1|TRBJ2-3
TGCAGTGCTAGTGGACTAGCCTACACAGATACGCAGTATTTT
CSASGLAYTDTQYF
>NA|NA|TRBV6-5|TRBJ1-1
TGTGCCAGCAGTTACTCTGCCGACCTGGGGGCTTTCTTT
CASSYSADLGAFF
>NA|NA|TRBV30|TRBJ1-5
TGTGCCTGGGGGGGACAAACCAATCAGCCCCAGCATTTT
CAWGGQTNQPQHF
>NA|TRBD2|TRBV6-5|TRBJ2-2
TGTGCCAGCACCCACGGGGGAGGGCCGTCCGGGGAGCTGTTTTTT
CASTHGGGPSGELFF
>NA|NA|TRBV30|TRBJ2-7
TGTGCCATCGTCGAGCGGAGCTCCTACGAGCAGTACTTC
CAIVERSSYEQYF
>NA|NA|TRBV7-6|TRBJ2-3
TGTGCCAGCAGCTTAGGGTTCCTCAGCCGGGTGGATACGCAGTATTTT
CASSLGFLSRVDTQYF
>few|NA|TRBV5-1|TRBJ1-3
TGCGCCAGCAGCTTGCCCGGAAACACCATATATTTT
CASSLPGNTIYF
>NA|TRBD2|TRBV20-1|TRBJ2-3
TGCAGTGCTAGTATAGGACTAGCGTTGGATACGCAGTATTTT
CSASIGLALDTQYF
>NA|TRBD1|TRBV19|TRBJ2-1
TGTGCCAGTAGTATTAGGAGACAGGGTAGAAATGAGCAGTTCTTC
CASSIRRQGRNEQFF
>NA|TRBD1|TRBV6-2/TRBV6-3|TRBJ1-5
TGTGCCAGCAGTGTGGGACAGAATAGCAATCAGCCCCAGCATTTT
CASSVGQNSNQPQHF
>NA|NA|TRBV7-2|TRBJ2-7
TGTGCCAGCAGCTTAGTACTAGCAAGCTCCTACGAGCAGTACTTC
CASSLVLASSYEQYF
>NA|TRBD2|TRBV2|TRBJ2-1
TGTGCCAGCAGTGTGAGGGGACTAGCGGCTAACAATGAGCAGTTCTTC
CASSVRGLAANNEQFF
>NA|NA|TRBV27|TRBJ1-1
TGTGCCAGCAGTTTCCCAGTGCTCACTGAAGCTTTCTTT
CASSFPVLTEAFF
>NA|NA|TRBV29-1|TRBJ2-1
TGCAGCGTTTGGCTAGCTTCCAATGAGCAGTTCTTC
CSVWLASNEQFF
>NA|NA|TRBV14|TRBJ2-7
TGTGCCAGCAGCCAAGTTGAAAGACGGTACGAGCAGTACTTC
CASSQVERRYEQYF
>NA|NA|TRBV13|TRBJ2-2
TGTGCCAGCACCGAGAAGGGCGGGGAGCTGTTTTTT
CASTEKGGELFF
>NA|NA|TRBV7-9|TRBJ1-1
TGTGCCAGCAGCTCCGTGGGCCCGAACACTGAAGCTTTCTTT
CASSSVGPNTEAFF
>NA|TRBD1|TRBV5-1|TRBJ2-7
TGCGCCAGCAGCCCAGGGGGGACAGGGCCCTACGAGCAGTACTTC
CASSPGGTGPYEQYF
>NA|TRBD1|TRBV7-2|TRBJ1-2
TGTGCCAGCAGCTCCTCAGGGACAGGGGCTCCATTGGGCTATGGCTACACCTTC
CASSSSGTGAPLGYGYTF
>NA|NA|TRBV7-2|TRBJ1-6
TGTGCCAGCAGCTTCGGGACGGATAATTCACCCCTCCACTTT
CASSFGTDNSPLHF
>few|NA|TRBV4-2|TRBJ2-2
TGTGCCAGCAGCCAAGACCTAGGGGCAAGTACCGGGGAGCTGTTTTTT
CASSQDLGASTGELFF
>NA|NA|TRBV5-4|TRBJ1-1
TGTGCCAGCAGCTCGGAGGTAAGGAGTACTGAAGCTTTCTTT
CASSSEVRSTEAFF
>NA|NA|TRBV7-9|TRBJ1-2
TGTGCCAGCAGCTTACTGACGACAGACTATGGCTACACCTTC
CASSLLTTDYGYTF
>once|NA|TRBV5-6|TRBJ1-2
TGTGCCAGCAGCTTGAATGGGGGTTTGTATGGCTACACCTTC
CASSLNGGLYGYTF